This T cell receptor (beta chain) comes out of a study of blood T cell repertoires in COVID-19. V was pared by 7 bases and J by 7 bases, with 6 bases of the junction left unmatched. Per the germline V gene, CDR1 is MNHEY and CDR2 is SVGEGT. CDR3 size: 13 residues. The data were produced by immunoSEQ multiplex PCR, yet TCRdb's version contains in-frame clones alone and is incomplete. Here the sample spans roughly 140,000 clones, 76% being singletons. The TCR comes from an elderly woman with acute or convalescent COVID-19. The sample comprised peripheral blood. J is TRBJ2-7 and V is TRBV6-2 or TRBV6-3, with 11 bases lining up with TRBD2. The CDR3: CASTPSGRREQYF. For the CDR3, the DNA is TGTGCCAGCACCCCTAGCGGGAGGCGGGAGCAGTACTTC.